This passage covers 10 T cell receptor beta chains from one sample sequenced in a study of identical twins. TCRdb redid the calling of the 5' RACE reads with MiXCR, one entry per CDR3 protein. The sample lists under 1 million distinct CDR3 sequences; around an eighth were seen once. In addition, the sample was reused for a study of yellow fever vaccine responses in identical twins.

The specimen was PBMCs. Source of these receptors: a woman between 18 and 29 years old in good health.

The J gene is TRBJ2-3, the V gene TRBV29-1; the match to TRBD2 covers 13 bases. CDR1 and CDR2 from the germline V gene are SQVTM and ANQGSEA. This CDR3 has 18 amino acids. J gave up 1 base and V 4 bases, and 11 bases lay outside the gene matches. CDR3 nucleotide sequence: TGCAGCGTTGCCCGACTAGCGGGGGGAACCTCCGGCACAGATACGCAGTATTTT. Residues: CSVARLAGGTSGTDTQYF.

The rearrangement links TRBV20-1 to TRBJ2-1; 12 bases agree with TRBD2. The trim removed 4 bases at V and 7 bases at J, leaving 5 bases unmatched. The germline V gene has CDR1 DFQATT and CDR2 SNEGSKA (reference sequence). This CDR3 is 14 amino acids long. The CDR3 DNA is TGCAGTGCTATTAGGACTAGCGGGATTAATGAGCAGTTCTTC. Its translation: CSAIRTSGINEQFF.

This sequence joins TRBV11-2 and TRBJ1-1; D is unclear. Trimming took 1 base from V and 0 from J, leaving 12 bases between them. CDR3 length: 16 amino acids. Germline V gene sequence: CDR1 SGHAT, CDR2 FQNNGV. CDR3 protein: CASSLGARHLNTEAFF. The CDR3 nucleotides are TGTGCCAGCAGCTTAGGGGCCCGCCACCTGAACACTGAAGCTTTCTTT.

This clonotype was counted a few times. The chain uses TRBV6-2 or TRBV6-3 and TRBJ2-7, with D unclear. This CDR3 is 14 amino acids long. Trimming left V 1 base short and J 0 bases short, with 7 bases between. Germline CDR1 MNHEY, CDR2 SVGEGT. CDR3: CASSYWSPSYEQYF. The CDR3 DNA sequence: TGTGCCAGCAGTTACTGGTCTCCCTCCTACGAGCAGTACTTC.

This clonotype was seen only a few times. The chain is built from TRBV12-3 or TRBV12-4 and TRBJ1-2; tentatively, D is TRBD1 (6 bases). V was cut by 4 bases and J by 0 bases, with 21 bases left in between. The CDR3 sequence is 18 residues long. CDR3 nucleotide sequence: TGTGCCAGCAGTTCCACTACTCGTCGGGACACCGCTAACTATGGCTACACCTTC. It is translated as CASSSTTRRDTANYGYTF.

This clonotype was detected only a few times. The J gene is TRBJ2-2, the V gene TRBV25-1; D call uncertain. This CDR3 is 11 amino acids long. Deletions cut 3 bases from V and 8 bases from J, with 4 bases between. Germline CDR1 MGHDK, CDR2 SYGVNS. The CDR3 protein is CASSESGELFF. The CDR3, as DNA: TGTGCCAGCAGTGAGTCGGGGGAGCTGTTTTTT.

This chain joins TRBV27 and TRBJ2-1, with 13 bases aligning to TRBD2. CDR1 and CDR2 (germline): MNHEY, SMNVEV (reference sequence). V was pared by 1 base and J by 9 bases, with 12 bases of the junction left unmatched. The CDR3 consists of 18 residues. As DNA, the CDR3 is TGTGCCAGCAGTTTATGGGGACTAGCGGGATATGAGTCGGGTGAGCAGTTCTTC. It translates to CASSLWGLAGYESGEQFF.

The chain is built from TRBV18 and TRBJ2-2; D remains unclear. The germline V and J ends were trimmed by 3 bases and 5 bases, with 13 bases remaining between them. The CDR3 has 15 amino acids. Germline CDR1 and CDR2: KGHSH and LQKENI. CDR3 sequence: CASSPAQVSTGELFF. CDR3 DNA sequence: TGTGCCAGCTCACCGGCCCAGGTATCGACCGGGGAGCTGTTTTTT.

There are a few counts of this clonotype. The genes are TRBV4-1 and TRBJ2-5; D unclear. The V gene's germline CDR1 is MGHRA and CDR2 YSYEKL. The germline V and J ends were trimmed by 2 bases and 0 bases, with 13 bases remaining between them. The CDR3 covers 16 residues. The CDR3 loop reads CASSQPQENYQETQYF. CDR3 nucleotides: TGCGCCAGCAGCCAACCTCAAGAAAACTACCAAGAGACCCAGTACTTC.

The sample holds a few counts of this clonotype. The chain carries TRBV19 and TRBJ2-2; 9 bases line up with TRBD1. Unmatched junction bases numbered 5, after V lost 6 bases and J lost 0 bases. Germline CDR1 reads LNHDA; CDR2 reads SQIVND (reference sequence). The CDR3 has 16 residues. In DNA form, the CDR3 reads TGTGCCAGTAGACCACAGGGGGCAGCGAACACCGGGGAGCTGTTTTTT. The encoded protein is CASRPQGAANTGELFF.